This entry concerns a single T cell receptor beta chain. Its antigen remains unidentified. These data belong to a study of cytomegalovirus exposure and HLA in healthy donors. This PCR relied on a set of 60 Vbeta primers and 13 Jbeta primers. Some clones are missing from TCRdb's copy, which holds only in-frame ones; the method was immunoSEQ multiplex PCR. Among roughly 190,000 clones listed, around 74% were seen once. General study results and limits: Sequence variants that were highly shared formed a cluster that was likely a sequencing artifact.

Sample: PBMCs. The sequence was obtained from a female donor in good health and CMV-seronegative.

CDR3: CASSFQRAGANVLTF. The CDR3 DNA reads TGTGCCAGCAGCTTCCAGCGAGCTGGGGCCAACGTCCTGACTTTC. The V and J genes are TRBV7-2 and TRBJ2-6; D call uncertain. CDR3 length: 15 amino acids. Germline V gene data show CDR1 as SGHTA and CDR2 as FQGNSA. With 3 bases removed from V and 2 bases from J, the gap between germline ends came to 8 bases. Combining the CDR3 with reference TRBV7-2 and TRBJ2-6 gives the whole variable domain GAGVSQSPSNKVTEKGKDVELRCDPISGHTALYWYRQSLGQGLEFLIYFQGNSAPDKSGLPSDRFSAERTGGSVSTLTIQRTQQEDSAVYLCASSFQRAGANVLTFGAGSRLTVL.